The 3 T cell receptor beta chains in this list originate from one sample, sequenced in a study of monozygotic twins with cystic fibrosis. Only in-frame clones appear in the TCRdb table, and some are missing; sequencing was by immunoSEQ multiplex PCR. The data contain 15,000 to 20,000 clones, about 90% of them singletons. Sequenced: blood. Source of these receptors: a girl aged 2-10 years with cystic fibrosis.

The rearrangement uses TRBV7-2 and TRBJ1-1, with a weak D call TRBD1 (6 bases). The CDR3 has 13 amino acids. The V gene lost 4 bases and the J gene lost 0 bases, with 6 bases spanning the gap. CDR1 is SGHTA, CDR2 FQGNSA, per germline. CDR3 amino acids: CASSSGVNTEAFF. The DNA for the CDR3 is TGTGCCAGCAGCTCAGGGGTGAACACTGAAGCTTTCTTT. Drawing the rest from reference TRBV7-2 and TRBJ1-1, the complete variable domain is GAGVSQSPSNKVTEKGKDVELRCDPISGHTALYWYRQSLGQGLEFLIYFQGNSAPDKSGLPSDRFSAERTGGSVSTLTIQRTQQEDSAVYLCASSSGVNTEAFFGQGTRLTVV.

This clone was found once. V gene TRBV7-9 combines with J gene TRBJ2-6, with D unresolved. Germline V lookup: CDR1 SEHNR, CDR2 FQNEAQ (reference sequence). V gave up 2 bases and J gave up 0 bases, with 14 bases separating them. CDR3 size: 18 residues. The CDR3 nucleotides read TGTGCCAGCAGCTTATACAGACTCCTAGACTCTGGGGCCAACGTCCTGACTTTC. Encoded protein: CASSLYRLLDSGANVLTF.

This chain uses TRBV18 with TRBJ1-5, with D unclear. The CDR3 consists of 14 residues. V lost 6 bases and J 1 base, leaving 10 bases between the germline ends. CDR1 KGHSH and CDR2 LQKENI come from the germline V gene. The CDR3 loop is CASSLSGSNQPQHF. CDR3 DNA sequence: TGTGCCAGCTCCCTTAGCGGCAGCAATCAGCCCCAGCATTTT.